In this sample, the clone carrying this T cell receptor (beta chain) turned up many times. Its antigen is not known. The sample originates from a study of post-analysis software for immune sequencing data. Study-wide results and limits: Compared with controls, patients had more of about 5 TRBV segments, including TRBV5-6, TRBV5-1 and TRBV20-1. Diversity measured as normalized Chao1 was significantly lower in multiple sclerosis patients than in controls.

Incorporated into the TCR beta cDNA libraries were unique molecular identifiers, which served to reduce PCR and sequencing biases. TCRdb independently ran MiXCR on the PCR reads; one entry per CDR3 protein. The sample has around 710,000 distinct CDR3 sequences, about 43% seen once. This CDR3 spans 14 amino acids. V shed 5 bases and J shed 2 bases, with 12 bases lying between them. In germline, CDR1 is MGHRA, CDR2 YSYEKL. The chain couples TRBV4-1 to TRBJ1-1; D gene unclear. The sample consisted of blood. The receptor's source is a girl aged 5-17 years with multiple sclerosis. CDR3 region: CASSWTEANTEAFF. In DNA, the CDR3 is TGCGCCAGCAGCTGGACGGAGGCAAACACTGAAGCTTTCTTT.